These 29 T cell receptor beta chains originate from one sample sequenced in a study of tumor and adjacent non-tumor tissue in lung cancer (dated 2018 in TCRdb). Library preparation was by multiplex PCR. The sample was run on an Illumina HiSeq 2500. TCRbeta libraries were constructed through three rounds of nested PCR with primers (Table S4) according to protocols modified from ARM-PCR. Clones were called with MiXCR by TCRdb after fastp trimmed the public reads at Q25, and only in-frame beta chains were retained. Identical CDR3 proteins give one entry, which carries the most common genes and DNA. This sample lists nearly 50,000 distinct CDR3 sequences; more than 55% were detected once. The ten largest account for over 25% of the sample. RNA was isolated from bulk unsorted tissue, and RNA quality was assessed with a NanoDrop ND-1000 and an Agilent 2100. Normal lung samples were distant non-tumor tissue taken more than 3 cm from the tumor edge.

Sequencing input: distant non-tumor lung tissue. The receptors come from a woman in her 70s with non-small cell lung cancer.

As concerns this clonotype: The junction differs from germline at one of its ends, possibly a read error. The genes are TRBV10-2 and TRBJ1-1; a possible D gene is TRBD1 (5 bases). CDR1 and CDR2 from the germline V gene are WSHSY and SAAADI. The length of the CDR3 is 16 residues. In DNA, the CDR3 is TGCGCCACAGGAGGGGCAGAAGCAATAGACAACACTGAAGCTTTATTT. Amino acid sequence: CATGGAEAIDNTEALF.

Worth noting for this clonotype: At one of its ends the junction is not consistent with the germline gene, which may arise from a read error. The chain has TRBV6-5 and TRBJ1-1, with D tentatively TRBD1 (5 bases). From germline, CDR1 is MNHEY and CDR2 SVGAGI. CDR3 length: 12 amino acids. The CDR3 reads CAPRTVGTEAIF. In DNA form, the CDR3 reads TGTGCCCCACGTACGGTCGGGACTGAAGCTATCTTT.

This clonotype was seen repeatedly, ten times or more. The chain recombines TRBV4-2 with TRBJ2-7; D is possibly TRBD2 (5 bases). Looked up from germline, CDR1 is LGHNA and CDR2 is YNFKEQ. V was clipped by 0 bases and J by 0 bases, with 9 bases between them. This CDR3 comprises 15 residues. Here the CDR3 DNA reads TGTGCCAGCAGCCAAGATGGCCGGGACTCCTACGAGCAGTACTTC. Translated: CASSQDGRDSYEQYF.

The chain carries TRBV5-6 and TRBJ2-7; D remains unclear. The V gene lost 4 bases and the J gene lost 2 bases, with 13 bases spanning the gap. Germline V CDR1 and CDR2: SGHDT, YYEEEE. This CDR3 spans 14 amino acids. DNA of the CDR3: TGTGCCAGCAGCGCCTTGTCTAATCCCTACGAGCAGTACTTC. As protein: CASSALSNPYEQYF.

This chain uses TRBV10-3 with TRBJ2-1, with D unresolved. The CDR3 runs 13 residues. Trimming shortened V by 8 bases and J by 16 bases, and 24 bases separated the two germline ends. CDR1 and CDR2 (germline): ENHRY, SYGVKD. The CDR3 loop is CAIGPSPAGGSFF. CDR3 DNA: TGTGCCATCGGTCCCAGCCCCGCTGGTGGGTCCTTCTTC.

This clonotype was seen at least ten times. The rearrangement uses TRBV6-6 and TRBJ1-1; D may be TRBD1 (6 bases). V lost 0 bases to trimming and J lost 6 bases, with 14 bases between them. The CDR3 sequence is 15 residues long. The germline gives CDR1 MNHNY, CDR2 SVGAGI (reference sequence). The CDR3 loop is CASSYSGAKVAEAFF. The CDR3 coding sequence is TGTGCCAGCAGTTACTCGGGGGCGAAAGTCGCTGAAGCTTTCTTT.

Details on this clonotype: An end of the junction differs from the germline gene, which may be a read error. The CDR3 region is CTSSFEAGRYEQYF. The DNA for the CDR3 is TGTACCAGTAGCTTCGAAGCGGGTCGGTACGAGCAGTATTTC. The chain is built from TRBV11-1 and TRBJ2-7, with D possibly being TRBD2 (6 bases). The CDR3 consists of 14 residues. Germline assignment: CDR1 SGHAT and CDR2 FQDESV (reference sequence).

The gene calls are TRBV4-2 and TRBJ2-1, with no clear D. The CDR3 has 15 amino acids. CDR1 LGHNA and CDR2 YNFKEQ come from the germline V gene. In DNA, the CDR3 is TGTGCTGGCAGCCAAGATGGAACGGAGAACAATGAGCAGTTCTTC. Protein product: CAGSQDGTENNEQFF.

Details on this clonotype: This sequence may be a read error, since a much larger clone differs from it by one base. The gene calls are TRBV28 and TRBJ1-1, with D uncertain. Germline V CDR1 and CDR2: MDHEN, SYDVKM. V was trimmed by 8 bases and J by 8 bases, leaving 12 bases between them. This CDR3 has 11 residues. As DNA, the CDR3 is TGTGCCAGCCCCTCCCCGGACGAAGCTTTCTTT. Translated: CASPSPDEAFF. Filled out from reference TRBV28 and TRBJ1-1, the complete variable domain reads DVKVTQSSRYLVKRTGEKVFLECVQDMDHENMFWYRQDPGLGLRLIYFSYDVKMKEKGDIPEGYSVSREKKERFSLILESASTNQTSMYLCASPSPDEAFFGQGTRLTVV.

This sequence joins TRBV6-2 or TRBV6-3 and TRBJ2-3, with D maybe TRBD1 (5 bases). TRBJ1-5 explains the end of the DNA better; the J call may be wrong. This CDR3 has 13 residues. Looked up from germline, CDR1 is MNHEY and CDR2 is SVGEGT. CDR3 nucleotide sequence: TGTGCCAGCACCCGAGACAGCACAGATACGCAGCATTTT. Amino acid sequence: CASTRDSTDTQHF.

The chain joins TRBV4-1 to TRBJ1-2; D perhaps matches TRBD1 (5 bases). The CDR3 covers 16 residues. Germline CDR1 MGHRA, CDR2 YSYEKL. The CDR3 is CTTSQVLAGQNYGYTF. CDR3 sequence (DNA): TGCACCACCAGCCAAGTTCTTGCAGGGCAAAACTATGGCTACACCTTC.

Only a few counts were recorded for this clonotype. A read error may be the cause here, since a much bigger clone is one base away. CDR3: CASGLTGVYRNEQFF. The CDR3 coding sequence is TGTGCTAGTGGTTTAACGGGAGTCTACCGAAATGAGCAGTTCTTC. The chain uses TRBV12-5 and TRBJ2-1; D is possibly TRBD2 (6 bases). CDR3 size: 15 residues. CDR1 is LGHNT and CDR2 is FRNRAP in the germline V gene. V gave up 3 bases and J gave up 7 bases, with 16 bases separating them.

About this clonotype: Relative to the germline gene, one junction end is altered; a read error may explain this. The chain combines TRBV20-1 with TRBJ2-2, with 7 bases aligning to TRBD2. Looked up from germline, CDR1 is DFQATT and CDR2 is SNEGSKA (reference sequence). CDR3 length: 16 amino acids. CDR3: CSVRDVAGDHTGELFF. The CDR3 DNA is TGCAGTGTTAGAGATGTGGCGGGAGACCACACCGGGGAGCTGTTTTTT.

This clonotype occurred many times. The CDR3 sequence is CASRVGLTDGYTF. The CDR3 nucleotides read TGTGCCAGCAGGGTTGGCCTAACCGATGGCTACACCTTC. The rearrangement joins TRBV28 to TRBJ1-2; D is uncertain. V was trimmed by 6 bases and J by 6 bases, leaving 14 bases between them. Per germline, CDR1 MDHEN and CDR2 SYDVKM. CDR3 length: 13 amino acids.

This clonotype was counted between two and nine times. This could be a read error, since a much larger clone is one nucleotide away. The CDR3 is CASSYYGGHSTDTQYF. The DNA of the CDR3 is TGTGCCAGCAGTTACTACGGAGGACATAGCACAGATACGCAGTATTTT. The chain recombines TRBV6-6 with TRBJ2-3, with D possibly being TRBD1 or TRBD2 (5 bases each). The CDR3 length is 16 residues. In germline, CDR1 is MNHNY, CDR2 SVGAGI (reference sequence). Trimming stripped 1 base from V and 0 bases from J, with 11 bases between.

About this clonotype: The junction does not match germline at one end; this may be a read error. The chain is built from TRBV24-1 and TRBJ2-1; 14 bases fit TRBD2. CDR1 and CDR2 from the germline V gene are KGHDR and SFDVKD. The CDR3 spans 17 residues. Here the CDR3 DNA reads TGTGCCACCAATGATTTTACTTCGGGACTAGCGGGAGACGAGCAATTCTTC. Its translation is CATNDFTSGLAGDEQFF.

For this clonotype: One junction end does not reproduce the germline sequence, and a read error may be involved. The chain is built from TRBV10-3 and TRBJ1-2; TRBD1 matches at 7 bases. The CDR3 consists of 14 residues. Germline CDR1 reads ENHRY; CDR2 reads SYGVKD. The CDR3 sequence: CAIGESGQSYGYTF. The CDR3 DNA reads TGTGCCATCGGTGAGTCGGGACAGTCCTATGGCTATACCTTC.

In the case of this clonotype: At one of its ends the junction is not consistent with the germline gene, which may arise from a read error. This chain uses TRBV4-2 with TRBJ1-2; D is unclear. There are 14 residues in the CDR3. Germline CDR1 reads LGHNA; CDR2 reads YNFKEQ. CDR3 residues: CASSQASENYGYTF. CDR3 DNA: TGCGCCAGCAGCCAAGCATCGGAGAATTATGGCTACACCTTC.

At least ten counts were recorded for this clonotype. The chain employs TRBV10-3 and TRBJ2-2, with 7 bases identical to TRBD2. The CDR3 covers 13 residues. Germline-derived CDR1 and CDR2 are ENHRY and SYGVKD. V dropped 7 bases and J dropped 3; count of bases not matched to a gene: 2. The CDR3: CAIKAGDTGELFF. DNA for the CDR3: TGTGCCATCAAGGCGGGAGACACCGGGGAGCTGTTTTTT.

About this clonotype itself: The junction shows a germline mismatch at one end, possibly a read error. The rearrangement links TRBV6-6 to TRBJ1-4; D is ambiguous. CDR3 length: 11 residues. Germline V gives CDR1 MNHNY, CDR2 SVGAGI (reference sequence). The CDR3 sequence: CASDYSEKLFF. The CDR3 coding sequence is TGCGCCAGCGATTACTCTGAAAAACTGTTTTTT.

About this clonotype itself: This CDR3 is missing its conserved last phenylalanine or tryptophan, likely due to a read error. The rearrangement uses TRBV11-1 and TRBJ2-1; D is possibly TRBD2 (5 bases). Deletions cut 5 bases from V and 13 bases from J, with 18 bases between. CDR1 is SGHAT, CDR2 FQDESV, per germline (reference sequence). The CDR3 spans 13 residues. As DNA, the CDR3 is TGTGCCAGCAGCCCGGGATCCGTCGGTGAACAGTTCCTC. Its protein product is CASSPGSVGEQFL.

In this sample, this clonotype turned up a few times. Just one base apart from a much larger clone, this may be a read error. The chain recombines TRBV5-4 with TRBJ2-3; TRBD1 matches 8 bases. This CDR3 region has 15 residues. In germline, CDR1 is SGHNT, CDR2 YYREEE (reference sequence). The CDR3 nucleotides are TGTGCCAGCAGGTTGGACAGGGAAGGCACAGATACGCAGTATTTT. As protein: CASRLDREGTDTQYF. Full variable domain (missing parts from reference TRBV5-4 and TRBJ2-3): ETGVTQSPTHLIKTRGQQVTLRCSSQSGHNTVSWYQQALGQGPQFIFQYYREEENGRGNFPPRFSGLQFPNYSSELNVNALELDDSALYLCASRLDREGTDTQYFGPGTRLTVL.

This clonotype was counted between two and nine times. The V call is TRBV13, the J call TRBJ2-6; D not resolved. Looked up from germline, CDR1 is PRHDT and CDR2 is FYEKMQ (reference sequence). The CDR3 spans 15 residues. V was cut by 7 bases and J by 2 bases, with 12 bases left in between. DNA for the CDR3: TGTGCCAGCAAATTAGCTCGGACTGGGGCCAACGTCCTGACTTTC. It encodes CASKLARTGANVLTF.

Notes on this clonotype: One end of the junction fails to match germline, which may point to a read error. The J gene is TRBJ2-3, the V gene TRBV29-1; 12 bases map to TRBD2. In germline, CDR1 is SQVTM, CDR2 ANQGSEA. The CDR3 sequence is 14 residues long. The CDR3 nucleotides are TGCAGCGCTCAGACTAGCGGGAGTTTAGATACACAGTATTTT. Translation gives CSAQTSGSLDTQYF.

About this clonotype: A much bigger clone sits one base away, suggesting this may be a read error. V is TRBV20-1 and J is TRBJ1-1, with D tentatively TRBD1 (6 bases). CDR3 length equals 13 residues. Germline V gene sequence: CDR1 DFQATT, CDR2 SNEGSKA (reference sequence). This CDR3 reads CRARTDMNTEAFF. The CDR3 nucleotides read TGCAGAGCTAGGACAGACATGAACACTGAAGCTTTCTTT.

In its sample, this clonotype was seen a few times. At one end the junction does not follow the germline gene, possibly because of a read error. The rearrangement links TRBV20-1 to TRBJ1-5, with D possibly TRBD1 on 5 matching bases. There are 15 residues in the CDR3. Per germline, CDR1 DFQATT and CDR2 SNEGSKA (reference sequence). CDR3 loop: CSARGSGDSNQLQHF. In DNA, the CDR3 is TGCAGTGCGAGGGGCAGCGGAGATAGCAATCAGCTCCAGCATTTT.

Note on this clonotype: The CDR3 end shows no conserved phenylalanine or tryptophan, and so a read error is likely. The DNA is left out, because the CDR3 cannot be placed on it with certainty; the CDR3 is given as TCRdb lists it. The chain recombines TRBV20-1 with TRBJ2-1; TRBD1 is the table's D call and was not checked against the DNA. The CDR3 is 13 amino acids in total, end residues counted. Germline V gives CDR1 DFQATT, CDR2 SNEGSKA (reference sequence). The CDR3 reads CSALPLALDEQLS.

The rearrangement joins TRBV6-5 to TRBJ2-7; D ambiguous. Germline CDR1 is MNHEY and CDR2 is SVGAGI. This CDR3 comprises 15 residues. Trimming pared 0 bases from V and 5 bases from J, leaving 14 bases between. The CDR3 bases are TGTGCCAGCAGTTACTCGGCCCACCAAATCCACGAGCAGTACTTC. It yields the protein CASSYSAHQIHEQYF.

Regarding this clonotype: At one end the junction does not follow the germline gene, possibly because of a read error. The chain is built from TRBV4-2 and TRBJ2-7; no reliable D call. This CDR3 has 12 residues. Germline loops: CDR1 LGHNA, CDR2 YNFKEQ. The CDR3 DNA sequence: TGTGCCAGCAGCCAAACTGAGGCCGAGCAATACTTC. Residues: CASSQTEAEQYF.